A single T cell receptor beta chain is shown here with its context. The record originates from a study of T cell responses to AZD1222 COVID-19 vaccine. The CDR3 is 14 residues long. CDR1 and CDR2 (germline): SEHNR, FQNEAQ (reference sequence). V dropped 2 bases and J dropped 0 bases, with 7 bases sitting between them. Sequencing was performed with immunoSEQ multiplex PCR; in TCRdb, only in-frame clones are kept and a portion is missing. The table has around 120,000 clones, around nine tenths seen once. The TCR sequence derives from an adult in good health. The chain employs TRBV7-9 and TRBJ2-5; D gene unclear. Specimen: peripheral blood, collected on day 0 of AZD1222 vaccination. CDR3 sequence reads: CASSLNKNQETQYF. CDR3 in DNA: TGTGCCAGCAGCTTAAACAAGAACCAAGAGACCCAGTACTTC.